Listed below are T cell receptor beta chains from one sample, sequenced in a study of cytomegalovirus exposure and HLA in healthy donors. The repertoire was sequenced with immunoSEQ multiplex PCR; TCRdb's copy has only in-frame clones and lacks some. The sample consists of about 360,000 clones, about nine tenths of them appearing once. Sequenced sample: PBMCs. Source of these receptors: a woman aged 18-29 years in good health and CMV-seronegative. The CDR3 runs from the conserved cysteine through the conserved F or W. A D gene is named only where the DNA matches it firmly. Where a row states a size, it is once, few, many or the class of an expanded clone; other rows omit it.

.	TRBV6-5	.	TRBJ1-4	CASRTRHNEGLFF	TGTGCCAGCAGGACCCGACACAATGAGGGACTGTTTTTT
TRBD2	TRBV5-1	.	TRBJ2-5	CASSPTAGLAARETQYF	TGCGCCAGCAGTCCCACAGCGGGACTAGCGGCTCGAGAGACCCAGTACTTC
TRBD1	TRBV2	.	TRBJ2-7	CASKRQGSTSSYEQYF	TGTGCCAGCAAGAGACAGGGGAGCACTAGCTCCTACGAGCAGTACTTC
TRBD2	TRBV6-1	.	TRBJ2-1	CASRGSGSSYNEQFF	TGTGCCAGCAGGGGTAGCGGGAGCTCCTACAATGAGCAGTTCTTC
.	TRBV11-2	.	TRBJ2-2	CASSLVYRVGTGELFF	TGTGCCAGCAGCTTAGTGTACAGGGTTGGCACCGGGGAGCTGTTTTTT
TRBD2	TRBV4-1	.	TRBJ2-2	CASSHLGGIAGGLNTGELFF	TGCGCCAGCAGCCACTTGGGTGGGATAGCGGGAGGATTGAACACCGGGGAGCTGTTTTTT
.	TRBV5-1	.	TRBJ1-1	CASSLQPNTEAFF	TGCGCCAGCAGCTTACAACCGAACACTGAAGCTTTCTTT
TRBD1	TRBV30	.	TRBJ1-5	CAFGTGLNQPQHF	TGTGCCTTCGGGACAGGCCTCAATCAGCCCCAGCATTTT
.	TRBV5-1	.	TRBJ2-3	CASRPEVRITSTDTQYF	TGCGCCAGCAGACCGGAGGTGAGAATAACTAGCACAGATACGCAGTATTTT
.	TRBV28	.	TRBJ2-6	CASSGSGANVLTF	TGTGCCAGCAGCGGCTCTGGGGCCAACGTCCTGACTTTC
.	TRBV6-1	.	TRBJ1-4	CASSENWGRVSEKLFF	TGTGCCAGCAGTGAAAATTGGGGCAGGGTGTCAGAAAAACTGTTTTTT
TRBD1	TRBV5-1	.	TRBJ1-4	CASSSDGGQNEKLFF	TGCGCCAGCAGCTCTGACGGGGGACAGAATGAAAAACTGTTTTTT
TRBD2	TRBV6-5	.	TRBJ2-7	CASSYSSGGAAYEQYF	TGTGCCAGCAGTTACTCCAGCGGGGGGGCCGCCTACGAGCAGTACTTC
TRBD1	TRBV2	.	TRBJ1-2	CASSLSRGQGDYGYTF	TGTGCCAGCAGCCTCTCCCGGGGACAGGGGGACTATGGCTACACCTTC
TRBD2	TRBV6-1	.	TRBJ2-5	CASSEGLAGSTITRQETQYF	TGTGCCAGCAGTGAGGGACTAGCGGGGAGTACGATCACCCGACAAGAGACCCAGTACTTC
.	TRBV27	.	TRBJ2-3	CASSLGRATDTQYF	TGTGCCAGCAGTTTGGGCAGGGCCACAGATACGCAGTATTTT
TRBD1	TRBV6-1	.	TRBJ1-2	CASSEGQGINYGYTF	TGTGCCAGCAGTGAAGGACAGGGAATTAACTATGGCTACACCTTC
.	TRBV2	.	TRBJ2-3	CASLPRETTDTQYF	TGTGCCAGCCTGCCCCGGGAGACCACAGATACGCAGTATTTT
TRBD1	TRBV5-1	once	TRBJ1-4	CASSPIEGAEKLFF	TGCGCCAGCAGCCCAATTGAGGGGGCCGAAAAACTGTTTTTT
TRBD2	TRBV27	.	TRBJ2-7	CASSTLALAGPEQYF	TGTGCCAGCAGTACTCTAGCACTAGCGGGGCCCGAGCAGTACTTC
.	TRBV28	.	TRBJ2-1	CASSLGSRGEQFF	TGTGCCAGCAGTCTGGGATCTCGGGGTGAGCAGTTCTTC
TRBD1	TRBV28	.	TRBJ2-4	CASSTTGTAKNIQYF	TGTGCCAGCAGTACCACCGGGACAGCTAAAAACATTCAGTACTTC
TRBD1	TRBV5-4	few	TRBJ1-1	CASSSTGGFEAFF	TGTGCCAGCAGCTCGACAGGGGGCTTCGAAGCTTTCTTT
.	TRBV5-1	.	TRBJ1-2	CASSSSTGLYGYTF	TGCGCCAGCAGCTCATCGACAGGTTTATATGGCTACACCTTC
.	TRBV7-2	.	TRBJ1-2	CASSGEGGNYGYTF	TGTGCCAGCAGCGGAGAGGGGGGGAACTATGGCTACACCTTC
.	TRBV4-2	.	TRBJ1-1	CASSQVVSRAFF	TGTGCCAGCAGCCAAGTAGTATCAAGAGCTTTCTTT
.	TRBV7-8	.	TRBJ2-1	CASSPLAARSAPEQFF	TGTGCCAGCAGCCCCTTAGCCGCCCGAAGCGCGCCCGAGCAGTTCTTC
TRBD1	TRBV6-5	.	TRBJ1-6	CASSYSTAGGLSPLHF	TGTGCCAGCAGTTACTCGACGGCAGGGGGCTTATCACCCCTCCACTTT
TRBD2	TRBV5-1	once	TRBJ2-2	CASSLGSGGITGELFF	TGCGCCAGCAGCTTGGGATCCGGGGGGATCACCGGGGAGCTGTTTTTT
TRBD2	TRBV6-1	.	TRBJ2-7	CASSGRRGDEQYF	TGTGCCAGCAGTGGCCGACGGGGGGACGAGCAGTACTTC
TRBD2	TRBV28	.	TRBJ2-7	CATWGTAGGEQYF	TGTGCCACCTGGGGGACAGCGGGAGGCGAGCAGTACTTC
.	TRBV28	.	TRBJ1-1	CATTEGLLNTEAFF	TGTGCCACCACGGAGGGGCTATTGAACACTGAAGCTTTCTTT
.	TRBV11-1	.	TRBJ2-1	CASSLDQGSYNEQFF	TGTGCCAGCAGCTTAGATCAGGGGTCCTACAATGAGCAGTTCTTC
TRBD1	TRBV5-4	.	TRBJ2-7	CASSTTGLVNEQYF	TGTGCCAGCAGCACGACAGGGTTGGTGAACGAGCAGTACTTC
TRBD1	TRBV6-8	.	TRBJ1-1	CASSRITGGTNTEAFF	TGTGCCAGCAGTCGTATTACAGGGGGAACTAACACTGAAGCTTTCTTT
.	TRBV19	.	TRBJ2-7	CASSLGGISYEQYF	TGTGCCAGTAGTCTCGGGGGTATCTCCTACGAGCAGTACTTC
.	TRBV5-6	.	TRBJ2-1	CASSFEQGGYGEQFF	TGTGCCAGCAGCTTCGAACAGGGTGGTTATGGTGAGCAGTTCTTC
.	TRBV4-1	.	TRBJ2-3	CASSPHSPRIRGARVDTQYF	TGCGCCAGCAGCCCACACAGTCCTCGAATACGGGGGGCAAGAGTAGATACGCAGTATTTT
TRBD1	TRBV4-1	.	TRBJ2-7	CASSQDRGSYEQYF	TGCGCCAGCAGCCAGGACAGGGGCTCCTACGAGCAGTACTTC
.	TRBV29-1	few	TRBJ1-2	CSVGAGGGYTF	TGCAGCGTTGGGGCCGGTGGGGGCTACACCTTC
.	TRBV27	.	TRBJ2-1	CASSFRRGGDEQFF	TGTGCCAGCAGTTTCAGGAGGGGAGGCGATGAGCAGTTCTTC
TRBD2	TRBV6-5	.	TRBJ2-7	CASSTPGGGMSEQYF	TGTGCCAGCAGTACCCCTGGCGGGGGGATGAGCGAGCAGTACTTC
.	TRBV30	.	TRBJ2-7	CAWSVRGRGSYEQYF	TGTGCCTGGAGTGTACGGGGCAGGGGCTCCTACGAGCAGTACTTC
.	TRBV9	.	TRBJ2-1	CASSVATLGDEQFF	TGTGCCAGCAGCGTAGCTACTCTAGGCGATGAGCAGTTCTTC